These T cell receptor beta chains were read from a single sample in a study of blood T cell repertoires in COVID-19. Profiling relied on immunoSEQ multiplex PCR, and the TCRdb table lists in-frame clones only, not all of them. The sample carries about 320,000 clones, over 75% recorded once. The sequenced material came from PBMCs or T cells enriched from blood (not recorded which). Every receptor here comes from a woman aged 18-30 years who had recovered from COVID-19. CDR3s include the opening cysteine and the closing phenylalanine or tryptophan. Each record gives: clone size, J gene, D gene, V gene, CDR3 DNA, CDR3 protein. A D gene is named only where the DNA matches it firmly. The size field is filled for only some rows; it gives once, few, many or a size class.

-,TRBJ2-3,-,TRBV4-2,TGTGCCAGCAGCCAAGCGGTTTCGGGGGCAGATACGCAGTATTTT,CASSQAVSGADTQYF
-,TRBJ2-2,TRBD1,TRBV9,TGTGCCAGCAGCGTTAGGGGGCCGAACACCGGGGAGCTGTTTTTT,CASSVRGPNTGELFF
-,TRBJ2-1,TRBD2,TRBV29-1,TGCAGCGTTGCCCTCGGGACTAGCGGCAACTACAATGAGCAGTTCTTC,CSVALGTSGNYNEQFF
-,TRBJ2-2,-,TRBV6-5,TGTGCCAGCAGTTACCTCTACGGGAACACCGGGGAGCTGTTTTTT,CASSYLYGNTGELFF
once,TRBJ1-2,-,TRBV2,TGTGCCAGCACCCTTCCACAGAATTCTAACTATGGCTACACCTTC,CASTLPQNSNYGYTF
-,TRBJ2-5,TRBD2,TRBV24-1,TGTGCCACCAGTGACCCCTTAGCGGGAGAGACCCAGTACTTC,CATSDPLAGETQYF
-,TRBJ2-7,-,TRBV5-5,TGTGCCAGCAGCTTCGGGGGAACCTACGAGCAGTACTTC,CASSFGGTYEQYF
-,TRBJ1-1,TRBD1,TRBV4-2,TGTGCCAGCAGCCGTGACAGGGGGGAAACTGAAGCTTTCTTT,CASSRDRGETEAFF
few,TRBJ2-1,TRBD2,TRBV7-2,TGTGCCAGCAGCTTCGTACTAGCGTACAATGAGCAGTTCTTC,CASSFVLAYNEQFF
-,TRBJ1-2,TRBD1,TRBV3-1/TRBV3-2,TGTGCCAGCAGCCGGACAGGGGGCGAGGGTGGCTACACCTTC,CASSRTGGEGGYTF
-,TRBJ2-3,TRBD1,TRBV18,TGTGCCAGCTCACCGCAGGGACCGCAGGGGGGCACAGATACGCAGTATTTT,CASSPQGPQGGTDTQYF
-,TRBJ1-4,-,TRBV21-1,TGTGCCAGCAGCAGACAGGGGGCGAAAACTAATGAAAAACTGTTTTTT,CASSRQGAKTNEKLFF
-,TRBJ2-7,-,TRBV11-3,TGTGCCAGCAGCTTAGCTGATAGCGCCCCTTACGAGCAGTACTTC,CASSLADSAPYEQYF
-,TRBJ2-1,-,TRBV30,TGTGCCGGAGGGAAAGAACCAACCTACAATGAGCAGTTCTTC,CAGGKEPTYNEQFF
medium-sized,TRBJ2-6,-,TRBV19,TGTGCCAGTAGTATTGGTGAGGGCTCTGGGGCCAACGTCCTGACTTTC,CASSIGEGSGANVLTF
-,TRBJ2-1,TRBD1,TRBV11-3,TGTGCCAGCAGCTCGCCGGGACAGGTCTACAATGAGCAGTTCTTC,CASSSPGQVYNEQFF
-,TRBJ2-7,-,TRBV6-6,TGTGCCAGCGTTGGTAGAGGCTCCTACGAGCAGTACTTC,CASVGRGSYEQYF
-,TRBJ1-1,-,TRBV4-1,TGCGCCAGCAGCCAAGCGGACGGAGGGGTGAGGGCAGCTTTCTTT,CASSQADGGVRAAFF
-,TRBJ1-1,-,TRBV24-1,TGTGCCACCAGTGACACAGACAGGGAAGCTTTCTTT,CATSDTDREAFF
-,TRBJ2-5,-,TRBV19,TGTGCCAGTGGGATGCTTGGAGGGGAGACCCAGTACTTC,CASGMLGGETQYF
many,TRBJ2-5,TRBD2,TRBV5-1,TGCGCCAGCAGCGGGAGCGGGGGGGAGACCCAGTACTTC,CASSGSGGETQYF
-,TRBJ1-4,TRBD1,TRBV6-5,TGTGCCAGTCGGACAGGGTCAAATGAAAAACTGTTTTTT,CASRTGSNEKLFF
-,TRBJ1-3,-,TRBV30,TGTGCCTGGAAAGTGGTCAGGGGCTCTGGAAACACCATATATTTT,CAWKVVRGSGNTIYF
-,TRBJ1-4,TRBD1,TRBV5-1,TGCGCCAGCAGCTACAGGGGTGTAGATGAAAAACTGTTTTTT,CASSYRGVDEKLFF
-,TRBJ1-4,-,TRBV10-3,TGTGCCATCAGTGCCGGTTCCAATGAAAAACTGTTTTTT,CAISAGSNEKLFF
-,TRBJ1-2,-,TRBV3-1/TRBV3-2,TGTGCCAGCAGCCAAGGGTCCGGGGCTAACTATGGCTACACCTTC,CASSQGSGANYGYTF
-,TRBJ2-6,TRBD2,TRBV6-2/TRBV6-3,TGTGCCAGCAGTTTAGCGGGGGGACTCTCTGGGGCCAACGTCCTGACTTTC,CASSLAGGLSGANVLTF
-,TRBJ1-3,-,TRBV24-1,TGTGCCACCAGTGATTCAACGCCTCGCCGGGGAAACACCATATATTTT,CATSDSTPRRGNTIYF
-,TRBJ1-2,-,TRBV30,TGTGCCTGGGCCCGGACTTACCTCTATGGCTACACCTTC,CAWARTYLYGYTF
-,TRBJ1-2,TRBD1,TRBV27,TGTGCCAGCAGAATGACAGGGTCGGGTGGCTACACCTTC,CASRMTGSGGYTF
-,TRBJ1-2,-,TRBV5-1,TGCGCCAGCAGCTTGAATTGGGCAGCCCAGGCGTATGGCTACACCTTC,CASSLNWAAQAYGYTF
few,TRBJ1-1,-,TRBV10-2,TGCGCCAGCAGTGAGGCCCCGGGGGGCGGCACTGAAGCTTTCTTT,CASSEAPGGGTEAFF
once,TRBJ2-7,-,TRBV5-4,TGTGCCAGCAGCCGGGGGGCGGGGACATCAGCCTCCTACGAGCAGTACTTC,CASSRGAGTSASYEQYF
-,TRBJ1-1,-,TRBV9,TGTGCCAGCAGCTCAACCTTGGGAGGCACTGAAGCTTTCTTT,CASSSTLGGTEAFF